This is a list of T cell receptor beta chains from one sample in a study of siplizumab effects on memory and regulatory T cells. TCRdb's table, derived via immunoSEQ multiplex PCR, lists solely in-frame clones and lacks some. The table has roughly 100,000 clones, more than 95% seen once. The sequencing input was naive CD4+ T cells sorted from blood. Receptors originate from a human donor in good health. Both conserved end residues are part of each CDR3. The D gene is left open where the match is weak. Expanded clones are given a class, and other clones once, few, many or no size at all.

TRBV9,TRBD1,TRBJ2-2,.,TGTGCCAGCAGACGGGACAGGGGGTTGCCCGGGGAGCTGTTTTTT,CASRRDRGLPGELFF
TRBV7-2,.,TRBJ1-2,.,TGTGCCAGCAGCTTGGTGGGGGCCTATGGCTACACCTTC,CASSLVGAYGYTF
TRBV29-1,.,TRBJ1-1,.,TGCAGCGTTGAAACTCGTGGGTACACTGAAGCTTTCTTT,CSVETRGYTEAFF
TRBV9,.,TRBJ2-3,once,TGTGCCAGCAGCTTAGTGGGGGGAACCACAGATACGCAGTATTTT,CASSLVGGTTDTQYF
TRBV2,.,TRBJ1-2,.,TGTGCCAGCTTGGAATTACAGGTTAACTATGGCTACACCTTC,CASLELQVNYGYTF
TRBV18,TRBD1,TRBJ1-6,.,TGTGCCAGCACTTTATCCGGGACAGATAATTCACCCCTCCACTTT,CASTLSGTDNSPLHF
TRBV5-1,.,TRBJ2-1,once,TGCGCCAGCTCCGGGACACTTAGCTCCTACAATGAGCAGTTCTTC,CASSGTLSSYNEQFF
TRBV28,.,TRBJ2-1,.,TGTGCCAGCAGTCCCCAGGAACTGGTGGATGAGCAGTTCTTC,CASSPQELVDEQFF
TRBV11-3,.,TRBJ2-7,.,TGTGCCAGCAGTGATGGGGTCTACGAGCAGTACTTC,CASSDGVYEQYF
TRBV28,TRBD1,TRBJ2-3,.,TGTGCCAGCAGTGCAGCGGGGACAGGGAATAGTAATACGCAGTATTTT,CASSAAGTGNSNTQYF
TRBV7-6,.,TRBJ2-3,.,TGTGCCAGCAGCGGACTTAACACAGATACGCAGTATTTT,CASSGLNTDTQYF
TRBV5-4,.,TRBJ2-7,.,TGTGCCAGCAGCTTGGGAGGCGGTTCCTACGAGCAGTACTTC,CASSLGGGSYEQYF
TRBV29-1,TRBD1,TRBJ2-1,.,TGCAGCGTTTCCCAGGGGGTTGAGCAGTTCTTC,CSVSQGVEQFF
TRBV28,.,TRBJ2-1,.,TGTGCCAGCAGTTTGGGTAGTCAAGGGAACCGAGAGCAGTTCTTC,CASSLGSQGNREQFF
TRBV27,.,TRBJ1-1,.,TGTGCCAGCAGTTTGCCGGGTACAAGAGCCACTGAAGCTTTCTTT,CASSLPGTRATEAFF
TRBV7-3,.,TRBJ2-2,once,TGTGCCAGCAGCTTACTCGAGACCGGGGAGCTGTTTTTT,CASSLLETGELFF
TRBV9,TRBD1,TRBJ2-7,.,TGTGCCAGCAGCGAGACAGGGGCCTGGGGCTACGAGCAGTACTTC,CASSETGAWGYEQYF
TRBV7-9,TRBD1,TRBJ1-1,.,TGTGCCAGCAACGACAGGGAGGGGACTGAAGCTTTCTTT,CASNDREGTEAFF
TRBV7-3,TRBD1,TRBJ2-7,.,TGTGCCAGCAGCTCCCAGGGACAGGGGTTCCACGAGCAGTACTTC,CASSSQGQGFHEQYF
TRBV14,.,TRBJ1-2,.,TGTGCCAGCAGCCAAGAGGGGGCAGGGAAACACTATGGCTACACCTTC,CASSQEGAGKHYGYTF
TRBV28,TRBD1,TRBJ1-5,.,TGTGCCAGCAGAACGGGACAGGGGCGCGGCAGTCAGCCCCAGCATTTT,CASRTGQGRGSQPQHF
TRBV28,.,TRBJ2-2,.,TGTGCCAGCAGCTCTGTGGGGACCGGGGAGCTGTTTTTT,CASSSVGTGELFF
TRBV7-2,TRBD2,TRBJ2-5,.,TGTGCCAGCAGATCAGGACTAGCGGGGGGGTACCAAGAGACCCAGTACTTC,CASRSGLAGGYQETQYF